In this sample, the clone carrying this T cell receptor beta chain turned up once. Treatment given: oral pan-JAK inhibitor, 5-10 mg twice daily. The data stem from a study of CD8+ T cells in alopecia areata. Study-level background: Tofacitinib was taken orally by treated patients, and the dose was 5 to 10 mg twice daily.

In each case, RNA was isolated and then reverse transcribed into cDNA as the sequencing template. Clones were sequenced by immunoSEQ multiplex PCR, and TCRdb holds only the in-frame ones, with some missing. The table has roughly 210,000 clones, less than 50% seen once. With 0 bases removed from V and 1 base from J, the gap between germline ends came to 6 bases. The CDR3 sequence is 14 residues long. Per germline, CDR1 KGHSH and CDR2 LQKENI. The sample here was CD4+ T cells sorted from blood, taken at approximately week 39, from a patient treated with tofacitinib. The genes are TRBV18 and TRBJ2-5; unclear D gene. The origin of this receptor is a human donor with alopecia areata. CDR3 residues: CASSPPDVQETQYF. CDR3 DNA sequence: TGTGCCAGCTCACCACCGGACGTCCAAGAGACCCAGTACTTC.